This entry lists 32 T cell receptor beta chains sequenced from one sample in a study of T cell repertoires in cytomegalovirus infection (dated by TCRdb to between 2018 and 2020). Sequencing was carried out with an Illumina HiSeq 1500. Clones were called with MiXCR by TCRdb after fastp trimmed the public reads at Q25, and only in-frame beta chains were retained. CDR3 protein duplicates are merged, each entry listing the most common genes and DNA. The sample contains fewer than 250,000 distinct CDR3 sequences, around 12% of them found a single time. The ten largest clones add up to 1.6% of the sample. Sequenced: PBMCs. These receptors originate from a human donor in good health (CMV status not recorded). Some clones in this sample may be carry-over from other donors' samples.

V and J are TRBV20-1 and TRBJ2-7, with 8 nucleotides matching TRBD1. Germline CDR1 DFQATT, CDR2 SNEGSKA (reference sequence). The junction had 7 bases not matched to a gene; V was cut back by 1 base and J by 5 bases. There are 14 residues in the CDR3. The CDR3 is CSARARQGFHEQYF. As DNA, the CDR3 is TGCAGTGCTAGAGCTCGACAGGGGTTCCACGAGCAGTACTTC.

The chain carries TRBV5-4 and TRBJ2-7; no clear D gene. V was trimmed by 4 bases and J by 6 bases, leaving 11 bases between them. The CDR3 loop spans 12 amino acids. Germline V lookup: CDR1 SGHNT, CDR2 YYREEE (reference sequence). CDR3 sequence reads: CASSALTSEQYF. The CDR3 DNA is TGTGCCAGCAGCGCCCTGACCTCCGAGCAGTACTTC. The full variable domain, completed using reference TRBV5-4 and TRBJ2-7, is ETGVTQSPTHLIKTRGQQVTLRCSSQSGHNTVSWYQQALGQGPQFIFQYYREEENGRGNFPPRFSGLQFPNYSSELNVNALELDDSALYLCASSALTSEQYFGPGTRLTVT.

V usage is TRBV5-4 and J usage is TRBJ1-1; 7 nucleotides line up with TRBD1. Germline values: CDR1 SGHNT, CDR2 YYREEE (reference sequence). The CDR3 has 13 amino acids. The ends lost 4 bases at V and 7 bases at J; junction bases unmatched: 7. In nucleotides, the CDR3 is TGTGCCAGCAGCAATACAGGGGAGGGTGAAGCTTTCTTT. This encodes CASSNTGEGEAFF. The full variable domain, in which reference TRBV5-4 and TRBJ1-1 provide the parts outside the CDR3, is ETGVTQSPTHLIKTRGQQVTLRCSSQSGHNTVSWYQQALGQGPQFIFQYYREEENGRGNFPPRFSGLQFPNYSSELNVNALELDDSALYLCASSNTGEGEAFFGQGTRLTVV.

This clonotype appeared many times. This rearrangement joins TRBV7-2 to TRBJ2-1; D call uncertain. CDR1 and CDR2 from the germline V gene are SGHTA and FQGNSA. V was pared by 2 bases and J by 0 bases, with 23 bases between. The length of the CDR3 is 20 residues. The CDR3 is CASSLRNHPPRMSSYNEQFF. As DNA, the CDR3 is TGTGCCAGCAGCTTAAGAAATCATCCACCCCGGATGAGCTCCTACAATGAGCAGTTCTTC.

This clonotype was seen at least ten times. The chain employs TRBV20-1 and TRBJ2-1; weak D call: TRBD2 (6 bases). Germline V gene sequence: CDR1 DFQATT, CDR2 SNEGSKA (reference sequence). Deletions cut 0 bases from V and 0 bases from J, with 9 bases between. The CDR3 covers 15 residues. DNA of the CDR3: TGCAGTGCTAGAGATCGGGGGAGCTCCTACAATGAGCAGTTCTTC. It yields the protein CSARDRGSSYNEQFF.

This clonotype was picked up many times. The genes are TRBV7-2 and TRBJ1-5, with TRBD1 matching 7 bases. CDR1 and CDR2 from the germline V gene are SGHTA and FQGNSA. J gave up 4 bases and V 1 base, and 4 bases lay outside the gene matches. This CDR3 is 15 amino acids long. The CDR3 is CASSLGDRDNQPQHF. The CDR3, as DNA: TGTGCCAGCAGCTTAGGTGACAGGGATAATCAGCCCCAGCATTTT.

This clonotype appeared many times. The chain is built from TRBV7-2 and TRBJ2-1, with D possibly matching TRBD2 (6 bases). CDR3 length: 16 residues. V lost 3 bases, J lost 0 bases, and 12 bases lay in between. From germline, CDR1 is SGHTA and CDR2 FQGNSA. CDR3 sequence (DNA): TGTGCCAGCAGCTTCAGACGGGGGAACTCCTACAATGAGCAGTTCTTC. It codes for CASSFRRGNSYNEQFF.

In its sample, this clonotype was seen many times. The chain uses TRBV7-2 and TRBJ2-3; D might be TRBD2 (7 bases). Germline CDR1 and CDR2: SGHTA and FQGNSA. The CDR3 is made up of 15 amino acids. Trimming removed 3 bases from V and 2 bases from J, with 12 bases in between. The chain's CDR3 is CASSFGGGHTDTQYF. Here the CDR3 DNA reads TGTGCCAGCAGCTTTGGCGGGGGCCACACAGATACGCAGTATTTT.

This clonotype was seen at least ten times. The chain recombines TRBV6-2 or TRBV6-3 with TRBJ2-1; TRBD2 matches at 12 bases. The germline gives CDR1 MNHEY, CDR2 SVGEGT. CDR3 length equals 19 residues. After removal of 2 bases from V and 3 bases from J, the junction contained 11 bases not matched to a gene. CDR3 amino acids: CASSYGQTSGRGGYNEQFF. The CDR3 nucleotides read TGTGCCAGCAGTTACGGCCAGACTAGCGGGAGAGGAGGCTACAATGAGCAGTTCTTC.

Many counts were recorded for this clonotype. The chain is built from TRBV7-3 and TRBJ2-3; 11 bases are shared with TRBD2. This CDR3 is 15 amino acids long. J lost 9 bases, V lost 5 bases, and 10 bases had no gene match. Germline lookup yields CDR1 SGHTA and CDR2 FQGTGA. The chain's CDR3 is CASSVGTSGTGTQYF. The CDR3 coding sequence is TGTGCCAGCAGCGTCGGGACTAGCGGTACAGGAACGCAGTATTTT.

This clonotype appeared many times. The rearrangement joins TRBV7-8 to TRBJ1-3; D is possibly TRBD1 (5 bases). The germline V gene has CDR1 SGHVS and CDR2 FQNEAQ. This CDR3 contains 17 residues. Trimming pared 4 bases from V and 1 base from J, leaving 17 bases between. CDR3 bases: TGTGCCAGCAGCTATGGGGGGAGAGGGGTTTCTGGAAACACCATATATTTT. Translating it yields CASSYGGRGVSGNTIYF.

This clonotype was seen many times. The chain combines TRBV7-2 with TRBJ2-5; D assignment may be TRBD1 or TRBD2 (5 bases each). CDR3 size: 17 residues. V was shortened by 0 bases and J by 1 base, with 15 bases between the two germline ends. The germline gives CDR1 SGHTA, CDR2 FQGNSA. The CDR3: CASSLALFGAVQETQYF. CDR3 nucleotide sequence: TGTGCCAGCAGCTTAGCGCTATTCGGGGCGGTCCAAGAGACCCAGTACTTC.

This clonotype was recorded a few times. CDR3 DNA: TGCAGTGCTAGAGATGGGGGGGCGCCTGTGGATACGCAGTATTTT. Encoded protein: CSARDGGAPVDTQYF. The chain joins TRBV20-1 to TRBJ2-3, with D possibly matching TRBD2 (7 bases). This CDR3 is 15 amino acids long. Trimming stripped 0 bases from V and 6 bases from J, with 16 bases between. In germline, CDR1 is DFQATT, CDR2 SNEGSKA (reference sequence).

This clonotype was counted ten times or more. The CDR3 is CASSLGRDYRKLFF. Here the CDR3 DNA reads TGTGCCAGCAGCTTAGGGAGGGATTATAGAAAACTGTTTTTT. This chain links TRBV7-2 with TRBJ1-4; D remains unclear. This CDR3 spans 14 amino acids. Between the trimmed V and J ends, which lost 1 base and 10 bases, there was a span of 13 bases. Germline values: CDR1 SGHTA, CDR2 FQGNSA.

The chain recombines TRBV20-1 with TRBJ1-1, with D uncertain. The germline CDR1 and CDR2 sequences are DFQATT and SNEGSKA (reference sequence). The V gene lost 3 bases and the J gene lost 4 bases, with 12 bases spanning the gap. CDR3 size: 13 residues. The CDR3 sequence: CSARDPLGTEAFF. CDR3 sequence (DNA): TGCAGTGCTAGGGACCCTTTAGGCACTGAAGCTTTCTTT.

The chain carries TRBV5-6 and TRBJ2-3, with 9 nucleotides matching TRBD2. The CDR3 extends over 15 amino acids. In germline, CDR1 is SGHDT, CDR2 YYEEEE. Trimming cost V 1 base and J 4 bases; bases outside gene matches: 4. CDR3 DNA sequence: TGTGCCAGCAGCTTGCAACGACTAGCGGCAGATACGCAGTATTTT. It specifies CASSLQRLAADTQYF.

In its sample, this clonotype was seen a few times. V and J are TRBV25-1 and TRBJ1-1, with TRBD1 identical over 8 bases. This CDR3 region has 12 residues. CDR1 MGHDK and CDR2 SYGVNS come from the germline V gene. The junction had 4 bases not matched to a gene; V was cut back by 6 bases and J by 7 bases. CDR3 sequence: CASRSGGGEAFF. The CDR3 DNA sequence: TGTGCCAGCAGGTCAGGGGGCGGTGAAGCTTTCTTT.

This clonotype was seen at least ten times. The V call is TRBV7-2, the J call TRBJ2-7, with 7 bases aligning to TRBD1. The CDR3 covers 16 residues. Trimming took 5 bases from V and 2 from J; bases not matched to a gene: 12. Germline loops: CDR1 SGHTA, CDR2 FQGNSA. The chain's CDR3 is CASSLGPGQSAYEQYF. The CDR3 region has the DNA TGTGCCAGCAGCCTAGGGCCGGGACAGTCCGCCTACGAGCAGTACTTC.

This clonotype was picked up a small number of times. The chain combines TRBV19 with TRBJ2-7; 9 bases are a match to TRBD1. The V segment lost 5 bases and the J segment 5 bases; nucleotides outside the gene matches: 10. CDR1 is LNHDA and CDR2 is SQIVND in the germline V gene (reference sequence). The CDR3 consists of 15 residues. The CDR3 DNA is TGTGCCAGTAGTTCCACCGGGACAGGGCCGGACGAGCAGTACTTC. Its protein is CASSSTGTGPDEQYF. Looking up the rest from reference TRBV19 and TRBJ2-7 gives the full variable domain: DGGITQSPKYLFRKEGQNVTLSCEQNLNHDAMYWYRQDPGQGLRLIYYSQIVNDFQKGDIAEGYSVSREKKESFPLTVTSAQKNPTAFYLCASSSTGTGPDEQYFGPGTRLTVT.

This clonotype came up many times. This sequence joins TRBV6-2 or TRBV6-3 and TRBJ1-4, with D perhaps TRBD1 (5 bases). This CDR3 has 18 residues. CDR1 and CDR2 from the germline V gene are MNHEY and SVGEGT. Trimming pared 2 bases from V and 6 bases from J, leaving 22 bases between. The CDR3 DNA sequence: TGTGCCAGCAGTTACCGGGGGACCGACGCGGCGGGGGATGAAAAACTGTTTTTT. This gives the protein CASSYRGTDAAGDEKLFF.

This clonotype was seen at least ten times. The V call is TRBV11-2, the J call TRBJ1-2; no definite D call. This CDR3 has 14 amino acids. Looked up from germline, CDR1 is SGHAT and CDR2 is FQNNGV. Trimming cost V 1 base and J 2 bases, with 8 bases left between them. CDR3 amino acids: CASSLGPLNYGYTF. The DNA of the CDR3 is TGTGCCAGCAGCTTAGGACCGCTGAACTATGGCTACACCTTC.

CDR3 nucleotide sequence: TGCAGTGCTAGACCCACCATGGGCACTGAAGCTTTCTTT. Translation: CSARPTMGTEAFF. This chain uses TRBV20-1 with TRBJ1-1; D remains ambiguous. CDR1 DFQATT and CDR2 SNEGSKA come from the germline V gene (reference sequence). This CDR3 is built from 13 residues. Between the trimmed V and J ends, which lost 2 bases and 4 bases, there was a span of 11 bases.

This clonotype was seen a handful of times. The chain uses TRBV27 and TRBJ2-5; 12 nucleotides match TRBD1. Trimming took 5 bases from V and 4 from J; bases not matched to a gene: 8. The CDR3 runs 16 residues. CDR1 is MNHEY and CDR2 is SMNVEV in the germline V gene (reference sequence). The CDR3 region is CASSRSGTGGLETQYF. The CDR3 DNA is TGTGCCAGCAGTCGATCCGGGACAGGGGGCTTAGAGACCCAGTACTTC.

This clonotype was recorded at least ten times. V and J are TRBV7-2 and TRBJ1-1; 12 bases match TRBD1. V lost 1 base, J lost 6 bases, and 9 bases stayed unmatched. The CDR3 length is 17 residues. Germline V gene sequence: CDR1 SGHTA, CDR2 FQGNSA. CDR3 sequence (DNA): TGTGCCAGCAGCTTAGTCCCGGGACAGGGGGCGGGGGCTGAAGCTTTCTTT. It yields the protein CASSLVPGQGAGAEAFF.

This clonotype appeared a few times. In DNA form, the CDR3 reads TGTGCCAGCAGCTTGACAGGGGTAGGGGCTGAAGCTTTCTTT. It specifies CASSLTGVGAEAFF. The V and J genes are TRBV7-2 and TRBJ1-1, with 8 bases matching TRBD1. From germline, CDR1 is SGHTA and CDR2 FQGNSA. V shed 3 bases and J 6 bases; nucleotides not matched to a gene: 6. The CDR3 spans 14 residues.

A few counts support this clonotype. The V and J genes are TRBV6-6 and TRBJ1-3; D call uncertain. Trimming took 5 bases from V and 3 from J, leaving 11 bases between them. The CDR3 is 14 amino acids. CDR1 MNHNY and CDR2 SVGAGI come from the germline V gene (reference sequence). This CDR3 reads CASSSTDDGNTIYF. CDR3 nucleotide sequence: TGTGCCAGCAGTAGCACAGATGATGGAAACACCATATATTTT.

Only a few counts were recorded for this clonotype. The gene calls are TRBV28 and TRBJ2-1; 11 nucleotides agree with TRBD1. The CDR3 spans 17 residues. The junction had 11 bases not matched to a gene; V was cut back by 3 bases and J by 7 bases. From germline, CDR1 is MDHEN and CDR2 SYDVKM. DNA of the CDR3: TGTGCCAGCAGTTTGTACTTAACCGGGACAGGGGGGAATGAGCAGTTCTTC. Translation: CASSLYLTGTGGNEQFF.

This clonotype was counted between two and nine times. This rearrangement joins TRBV20-1 to TRBJ1-1; no reliable D call. Trimming removed 0 bases from V and 4 bases from J, with 15 bases in between. The CDR3 runs to 15 residues. Germline lookup yields CDR1 DFQATT and CDR2 SNEGSKA (reference sequence). The CDR3 spells CSARDLSDRRTEAFF. For the CDR3, the DNA is TGCAGTGCTAGAGATCTCTCGGACCGGCGCACTGAAGCTTTCTTT.

This clonotype has more than one count but fewer than ten. The V call is TRBV2, the J call TRBJ2-1; either TRBD1 or TRBD2 may fit D (5 bases each). V lost 11 bases and J 6 bases, leaving 23 bases between the germline ends. This CDR3 is built from 15 residues. In germline, CDR1 is SNHLY, CDR2 FYNNEI. The CDR3 loop is CADRLSPPPGNEQFF. In nucleotides, the CDR3 is TGTGCCGACAGACTATCCCCCCCACCGGGCAATGAGCAGTTCTTC.

The table lists this clonotype with many counts. The J gene is TRBJ2-1, the V gene TRBV11-3; no firm D call. The CDR3 consists of 15 residues. CDR1 and CDR2 (germline): SGHNT, YENEEA. Between the trimmed V and J ends, which lost 3 bases and 3 bases, there was a span of 12 bases. The CDR3 is CASSFPGVFYNEQFF. CDR3 nucleotides: TGTGCCAGCAGCTTCCCAGGAGTTTTCTACAATGAGCAGTTCTTC.

Concerning this clonotype itself: Possible read error: a much larger clone is one base away. The chain couples TRBV11-3 to TRBJ1-4, with D unresolved. The CDR3 contains 13 residues. CDR1 is SGHNT, CDR2 YENEEA, per germline. This chain's CDR3 is CASSLDFGEKLLF. For the CDR3, the DNA is TGTGCCAGCAGCTTAGATTTTGGTGAAAAACTGTTATTT.

The chain recombines TRBV4-2 with TRBJ1-5, with no clear D. Germline CDR1 reads LGHNA; CDR2 reads YNFKEQ. Trimming removed 2 bases from V and 0 bases from J, with 11 bases in between. The CDR3 runs to 16 residues. CDR3 sequence (DNA): TGTGCCAGCAGCCAACAGTGGTTTTATAGCAATCAGCCCCAGCATTTT. Amino acids: CASSQQWFYSNQPQHF.